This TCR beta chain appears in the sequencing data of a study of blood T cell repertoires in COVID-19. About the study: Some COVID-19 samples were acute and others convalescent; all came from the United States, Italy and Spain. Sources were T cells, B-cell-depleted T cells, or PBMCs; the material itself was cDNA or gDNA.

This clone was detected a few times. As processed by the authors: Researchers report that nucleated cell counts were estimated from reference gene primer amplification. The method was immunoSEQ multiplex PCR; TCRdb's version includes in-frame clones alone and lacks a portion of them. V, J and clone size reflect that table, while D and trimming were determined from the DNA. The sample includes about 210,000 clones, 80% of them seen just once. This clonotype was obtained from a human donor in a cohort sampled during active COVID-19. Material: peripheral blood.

In DNA form, the CDR3 reads TGTGCCAGCAGCCAGCGTCCGACCGATTATAGCAATCAGCCCCAGCATTTT. Encoded protein: CASSQRPTDYSNQPQHF. The V and J genes are TRBV6-2 or TRBV6-3 and TRBJ1-5, with D hard to call. V was cut by 6 bases and J by 0 bases, with 18 bases left in between. CDR3 length: 17 amino acids. The germline V gene has CDR1 MNHEY and CDR2 SVGEGT.